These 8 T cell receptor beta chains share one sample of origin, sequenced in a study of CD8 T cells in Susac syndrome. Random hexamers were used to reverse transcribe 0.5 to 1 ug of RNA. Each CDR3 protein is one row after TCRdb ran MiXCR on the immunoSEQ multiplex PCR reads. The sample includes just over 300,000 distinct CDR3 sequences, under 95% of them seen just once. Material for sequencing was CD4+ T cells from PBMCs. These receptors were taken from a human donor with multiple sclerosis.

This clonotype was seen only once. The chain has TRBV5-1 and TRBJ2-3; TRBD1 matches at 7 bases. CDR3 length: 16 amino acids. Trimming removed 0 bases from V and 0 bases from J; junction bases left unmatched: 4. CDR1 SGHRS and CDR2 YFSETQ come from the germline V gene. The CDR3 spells CASSLEGAPSTDTQYF. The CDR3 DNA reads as TGCGCCAGCAGCTTGGAGGGGGCTCCTAGCACAGATACGCAGTATTTT.

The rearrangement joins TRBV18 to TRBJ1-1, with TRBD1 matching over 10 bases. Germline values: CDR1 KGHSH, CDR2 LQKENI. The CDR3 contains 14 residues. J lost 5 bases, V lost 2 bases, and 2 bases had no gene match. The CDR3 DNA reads TGTGCCAGCTCACCATGGGACAGGGGAACTGAAGCTTTCTTT. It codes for CASSPWDRGTEAFF.

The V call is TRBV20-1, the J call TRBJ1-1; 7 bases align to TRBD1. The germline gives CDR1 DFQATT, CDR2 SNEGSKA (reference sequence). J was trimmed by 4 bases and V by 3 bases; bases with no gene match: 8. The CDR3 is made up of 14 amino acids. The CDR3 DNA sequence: TGCAGTGCTAGTCACCGACAGGGTGGCACTGAAGCTTTCTTT. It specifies CSASHRQGGTEAFF.

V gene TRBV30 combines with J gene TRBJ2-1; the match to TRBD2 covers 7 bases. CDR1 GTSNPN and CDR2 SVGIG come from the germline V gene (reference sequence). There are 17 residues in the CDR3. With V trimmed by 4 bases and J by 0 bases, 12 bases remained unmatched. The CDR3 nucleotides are TGTGCCTGGAAGGGCGGGGGAGATACGAGCTCCTACAATGAGCAGTTCTTC. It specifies CAWKGGGDTSSYNEQFF.

The CDR3: CASSFSRQGSSEAFF. Here the CDR3 DNA reads TGTGCCAGCAGCTTTTCTAGACAGGGTAGTTCTGAAGCTTTCTTT. This chain uses TRBV5-4 with TRBJ1-1, with 7 bases aligning to TRBD1. J was trimmed by 6 bases and V by 2 bases; bases with no gene match: 10. The CDR3 is made up of 15 amino acids. Germline CDR1 and CDR2: SGHNT and YYREEE (reference sequence). Supplemented by reference TRBV5-4 and TRBJ1-1, the full variable domain reads ETGVTQSPTHLIKTRGQQVTLRCSSQSGHNTVSWYQQALGQGPQFIFQYYREEENGRGNFPPRFSGLQFPNYSSELNVNALELDDSALYLCASSFSRQGSSEAFFGQGTRLTVV.

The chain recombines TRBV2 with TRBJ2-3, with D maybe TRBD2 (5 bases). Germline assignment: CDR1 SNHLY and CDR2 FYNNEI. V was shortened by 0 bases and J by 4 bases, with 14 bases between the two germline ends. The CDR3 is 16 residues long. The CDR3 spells CASSEALIPGADTQYF. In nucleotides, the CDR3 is TGTGCCAGCAGTGAAGCGCTTATACCCGGGGCAGATACGCAGTATTTT.

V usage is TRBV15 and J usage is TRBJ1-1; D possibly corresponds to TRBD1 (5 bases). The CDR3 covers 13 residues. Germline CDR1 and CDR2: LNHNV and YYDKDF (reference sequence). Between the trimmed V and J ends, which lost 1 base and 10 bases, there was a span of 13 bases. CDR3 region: CATSRVYGAGAFF. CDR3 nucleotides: TGTGCCACCAGCAGAGTTTATGGGGCAGGAGCTTTCTTT.

CDR3 nucleotides: TGTGCCACCAGCATCGTACCGACAGGGGCCTCAGATACGCAGTATTTT. Protein: CATSIVPTGASDTQYF. The genes are TRBV15 and TRBJ2-3; 8 bases are a match to TRBD1. The ends lost 4 bases at V and 4 bases at J; junction bases unmatched: 10. CDR3 length: 16 amino acids. Germline CDR1 is LNHNV and CDR2 is YYDKDF (reference sequence).